Below, 3 T cell receptor beta chains from the same sample are listed, as sequenced in a study of T cells after yellow fever vaccination. TCRdb reanalysed the 5' RACE reads using MiXCR and keeps one entry per CDR3 protein. The data show 500,000 to 550,000 distinct CDR3 sequences, with roughly 22% seen just once and approximately 16% held by the top ten. The sample was PBMCs, taken more than 20 days after the first yellow fever vaccination. Every receptor here comes from a man between 18 and 29 years old who received the YFV17D yellow fever vaccine.

This clonotype was seen a few times. The J gene is TRBJ1-6, the V gene TRBV5-1; TRBD1 is a possible D gene (6 bases). The CDR3 is made up of 16 amino acids. CDR1 and CDR2 (germline): SGHRS, YFSETQ. Trimming pared 0 bases from V and 3 bases from J, leaving 10 bases between. The CDR3 DNA follows: TGCGCCAGCAGCTTGGCCGGGGGCAGCTATAATTCACCCCTCCACTTT. This gives the protein CASSLAGGSYNSPLHF.

This chain joins TRBV7-8 and TRBJ2-5; D not resolved. Germline V gene data show CDR1 as SGHVS and CDR2 as FQNEAQ. There are 13 residues in the CDR3. Trimming removed 4 bases from V and 2 bases from J, with 8 bases in between. CDR3: CASSSATQETQYF. The CDR3 DNA reads as TGTGCCAGCAGCTCGGCGACACAAGAGACCCAGTACTTC.

At least ten counts were recorded for this clonotype. CDR3 DNA sequence: TGTGCCAGCAGCCCTCGGGGGGGGGCCGGAAAACTGTTTTTT. The encoded protein is CASSPRGGAGKLFF. The genes are TRBV7-2 and TRBJ1-4, with D perhaps matching TRBD1 (6 bases). The V end lost 5 bases, the J end lost 10 bases, and 17 bases lay between the germline ends. This CDR3 spans 14 amino acids. The germline CDR1 and CDR2 sequences are SGHTA and FQGNSA.